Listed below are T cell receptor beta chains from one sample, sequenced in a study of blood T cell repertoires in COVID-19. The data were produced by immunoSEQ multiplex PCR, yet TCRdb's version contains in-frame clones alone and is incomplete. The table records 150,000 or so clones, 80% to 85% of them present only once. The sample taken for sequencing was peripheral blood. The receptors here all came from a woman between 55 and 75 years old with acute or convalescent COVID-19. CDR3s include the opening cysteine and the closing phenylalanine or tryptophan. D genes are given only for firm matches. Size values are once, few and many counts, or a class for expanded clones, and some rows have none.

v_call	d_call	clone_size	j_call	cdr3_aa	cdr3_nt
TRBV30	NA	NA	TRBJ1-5	CAWSVLGNQPQHF	TGTGCCTGGAGTGTACTAGGGAATCAGCCCCAGCATTTT
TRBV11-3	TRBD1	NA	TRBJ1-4	CASSFAGQGGQEKLFF	TGTGCCAGCAGCTTCGCCGGACAGGGGGGGCAAGAAAAACTGTTTTTT
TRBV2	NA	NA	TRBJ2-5	CASSPFASETQYF	TGTGCCAGCAGTCCTTTTGCGTCGGAGACCCAGTACTTC
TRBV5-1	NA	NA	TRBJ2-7	CASSLDGGKGEQYF	TGCGCCAGCAGCTTGGATGGCGGGAAAGGCGAGCAGTACTTC
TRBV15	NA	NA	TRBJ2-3	CATSRVGTGSTDTQYF	TGTGCCACCAGCAGAGTTGGAACGGGGAGCACAGATACGCAGTATTTT
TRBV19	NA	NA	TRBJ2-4	CASSIGGPSAKNIQYF	TGTGCCAGTAGTATCGGGGGGCCGTCAGCCAAAAACATTCAGTACTTC
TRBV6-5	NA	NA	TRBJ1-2	CASSYSTGSRGYTF	TGTGCCAGCAGTTACTCGACAGGCAGCCGCGGCTACACCTTC
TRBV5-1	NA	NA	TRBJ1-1	CASSLSRNTEAFF	TGCGCCAGCAGCTTGTCCAGGAACACTGAAGCTTTCTTT
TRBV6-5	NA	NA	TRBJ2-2	CASRLVLTGELFF	TGTGCCAGCAGACTAGTGCTAACCGGGGAGCTGTTTTTT
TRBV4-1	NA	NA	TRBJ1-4	CASSQNAFTGSNEKLFF	TGCGCCAGCAGCCAAAACGCGTTCACAGGGTCGAATGAAAAACTGTTTTTT
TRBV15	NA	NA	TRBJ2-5	CATSSQTGNRETQYF	TGTGCCACCAGCAGCCAAACAGGGAACAGAGAGACCCAGTACTTC
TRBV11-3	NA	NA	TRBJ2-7	CASSRFGQGGYEQYF	TGTGCCAGCAGCAGATTCGGACAGGGAGGGTACGAGCAGTACTTC
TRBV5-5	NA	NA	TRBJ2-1	CASSPGTALGINEQFF	TGTGCCAGCAGCCCGGGGACTGCCCTCGGGATAAATGAGCAGTTCTTC
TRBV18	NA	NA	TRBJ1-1	CASSPPLVMNTEAFF	TGTGCCAGCTCACCACCATTGGTCATGAACACCGAAGCTTTCTTT
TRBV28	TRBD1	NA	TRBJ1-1	CASRRSGGAITEAFF	TGTGCCAGCAGAAGATCAGGGGGAGCGATCACTGAAGCTTTCTTT
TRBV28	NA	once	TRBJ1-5	CASSRVHLQGQPQHF	TGTGCCAGCAGTCGAGTCCATTTACAGGGACAGCCCCAGCATTTT
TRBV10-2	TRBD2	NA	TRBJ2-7	CASRGGVSSYEQYF	TGCGCCAGCAGGGGGGGGGTTAGCTCCTACGAGCAGTACTTC
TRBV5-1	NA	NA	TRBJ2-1	CASSLDREGYEQFF	TGCGCCAGCAGCTTGGACAGGGAGGGTTATGAGCAGTTCTTC
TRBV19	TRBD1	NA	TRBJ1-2	CASEQGVGYGYTF	TGTGCCAGCGAACAGGGGGTTGGGTATGGCTACACCTTC
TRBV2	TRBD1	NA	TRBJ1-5	CASRKDRDPQPQHF	TGTGCCAGCAGGAAGGACAGGGATCCTCAGCCCCAGCATTTT
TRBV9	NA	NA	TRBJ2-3	CASSAGTDGSQYF	TGTGCCAGCAGCGCTGGGACCGACGGGAGTCAGTATTTT
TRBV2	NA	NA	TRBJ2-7	CASSERQINEQYF	TGTGCCAGCAGTGAAAGACAGATCAACGAGCAGTACTTC
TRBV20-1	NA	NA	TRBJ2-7	CSASQFPRGAIYEQYF	TGCAGTGCTAGTCAGTTCCCTCGGGGGGCGATTTACGAGCAGTACTTC
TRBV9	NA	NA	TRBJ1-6	CASSVNGSPLHF	TGTGCCAGCAGCGTAAACGGTTCACCCCTCCACTTT
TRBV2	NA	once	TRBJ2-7	CASSAPETAGEQYF	TGTGCCAGCAGCGCCCCCGAGACAGCCGGCGAGCAGTACTTC
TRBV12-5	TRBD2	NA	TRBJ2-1	CASGLAGGNEQFF	TGTGCTAGTGGACTAGCGGGAGGCAATGAGCAGTTCTTC
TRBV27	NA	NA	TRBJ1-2	CASSSGKDNYGYTF	TGTGCCAGCAGCTCAGGGAAGGATAACTATGGCTACACCTTC
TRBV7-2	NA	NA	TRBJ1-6	CASSPEQGNGSPLHF	TGTGCCAGCAGCCCCGAACAGGGTAATGGTTCACCCCTCCACTTT
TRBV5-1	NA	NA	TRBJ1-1	CASSATTGRVEAFF	TGCGCCAGCAGCGCCACGACAGGAAGAGTTGAAGCTTTCTTT
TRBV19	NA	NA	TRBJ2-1	CASSPQGYEQFF	TGTGCCAGTAGTCCCCAGGGCTATGAGCAGTTCTTC
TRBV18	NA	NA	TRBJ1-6	CASSPRLDSPLHF	TGTGCCAGCTCACCGAGATTGGATTCACCCCTCCACTTT
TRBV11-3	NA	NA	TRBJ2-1	CASSLQGSSYNEQFF	TGTGCCAGCAGCTTGCAGGGCAGCTCCTACAATGAGCAGTTCTTC
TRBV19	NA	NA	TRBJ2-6	CASSIGWRGRSGANVLTF	TGTGCCAGTAGTATTGGTTGGAGGGGTCGCTCTGGGGCCAACGTCCTGACTTTC
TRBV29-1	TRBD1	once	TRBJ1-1	CSVAGQAAGEAFF	TGCAGCGTGGCGGGACAGGCAGCTGGTGAAGCTTTCTTT
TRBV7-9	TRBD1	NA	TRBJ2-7	CASSLEGQGYEQYF	TGTGCCAGCAGCTTAGAGGGACAGGGCTACGAGCAGTACTTC
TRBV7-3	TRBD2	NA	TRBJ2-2	CASSETSGSVTGELFF	TGTGCCAGCAGCGAGACTAGCGGGAGCGTTACAGGGGAGCTGTTTTTT
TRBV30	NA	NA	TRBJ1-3	CAWSVLGNTIYF	TGTGCCTGGAGTGTCTTGGGAAACACCATATATTTT